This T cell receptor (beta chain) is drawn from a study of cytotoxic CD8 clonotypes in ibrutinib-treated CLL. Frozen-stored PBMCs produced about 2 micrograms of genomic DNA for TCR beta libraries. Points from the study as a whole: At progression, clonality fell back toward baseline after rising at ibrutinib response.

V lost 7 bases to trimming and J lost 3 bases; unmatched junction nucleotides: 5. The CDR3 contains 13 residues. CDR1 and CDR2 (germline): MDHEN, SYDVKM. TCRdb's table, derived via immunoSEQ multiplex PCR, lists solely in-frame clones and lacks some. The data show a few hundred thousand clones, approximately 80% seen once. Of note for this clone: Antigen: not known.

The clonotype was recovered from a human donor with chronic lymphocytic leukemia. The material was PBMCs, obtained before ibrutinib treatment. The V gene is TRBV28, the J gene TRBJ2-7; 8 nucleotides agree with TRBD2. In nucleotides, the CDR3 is TGTGCCAGCACCGGGACTAGGCGCTACGAGCAGTACTTC. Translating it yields CASTGTRRYEQYF. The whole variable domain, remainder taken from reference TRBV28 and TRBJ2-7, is DVKVTQSSRYLVKRTGEKVFLECVQDMDHENMFWYRQDPGLGLRLIYFSYDVKMKEKGDIPEGYSVSREKKERFSLILESASTNQTSMYLCASTGTRRYEQYFGPGTRLTVT.